These 19 T cell receptor beta chains share one sample of origin, sequenced in a study of OX40 agonist ivuxolimab in advanced cancers. The protocol used for the library was the immunoSEQ multiplex PCR assay. Imported from immuneACCESS, the table was reduced by TCRdb to in-frame sequences with V and J called. These copies leave out some clones; in studies compared against another copy, an unresolved V gene accounts for under half, and the cause of the remainder is not known. Present in this sample are 95,000 to 100,000 clones, about 86% of which were seen just once. The biggest ten clones account for roughly 1.5% of the sample. The sample was CD4+ or CD8+ T cells sorted from blood, taken in a trial of the OX40 agonist ivuxolimab. The receptors were gathered from an adult with an advanced solid tumor such as melanoma, head and neck, liver or kidney cancer.

The chain has TRBV5-6 and TRBJ1-2; 7 nucleotides line up with TRBD1. V was clipped by 4 bases and J by 8 bases; unmatched bases: 11. CDR1 and CDR2 from the germline V gene are SGHDT and YYEEEE. The CDR3 has 14 residues. CDR3 residues: CASSTTTGARGYTF. CDR3 coding DNA: TGTGCCAGCAGCACCACCACAGGGGCGAGAGGCTACACCTTC.

V is TRBV5-4 and J is TRBJ2-5, with no clear D. Germline V gene data show CDR1 as SGHNT and CDR2 as YYREEE (reference sequence). The CDR3 is made up of 13 amino acids. V was pared by 0 bases and J by 4 bases, with 7 bases between. The CDR3 loop is CASSLDNLETQYF. CDR3 DNA sequence: TGTGCCAGCAGCTTGGACAACTTAGAGACCCAGTACTTC.

Note on this clone: Other DNA sequences in this specimen translate into the identical CDR3. The chain combines TRBV11-2 with TRBJ1-6; D is undetermined. Germline loops: CDR1 SGHAT, CDR2 FQNNGV. The CDR3 is made up of 12 amino acids. V was pared by 5 bases and J by 7 bases, with 6 bases between. This chain's CDR3 is CASSLGNSPLHF. CDR3 nucleotide sequence: TGTGCCAGCAGCCTAGGCAATTCACCCCTCCACTTT.

The chain recombines TRBV7-7 with TRBJ2-4; tentatively, D is TRBD2 (6 bases). CDR1 is SSHAT, CDR2 FNYEAQ, per germline (reference sequence). Trimming left V 3 bases short and J 9 bases short, with 15 bases between. There are 14 residues in the CDR3. The CDR3 coding sequence is TGTGCCAGCAGCTTTAGTACGGGGGAGGCCATTCAGTACTTC. Translated, it gives CASSFSTGEAIQYF.

On this clone: One end of the junction is discordant with germline, which a read error may explain. The chain carries TRBV7-2 and TRBJ2-1, with TRBD2 matching over 9 bases. The germline CDR1 and CDR2 sequences are SGHTA and FQGNSA. The CDR3 has 14 residues. CDR3 DNA: TGTGCCAGCAGCCTAGCGGGGACCTACAATGAGCAGTTCTTC. Translation: CASSLAGTYNEQFF.

This clone came up a few times. The V and J genes are TRBV2 and TRBJ1-4; D may be TRBD1 (6 bases). Germline V gene lookup returns CDR1 SNHLY and CDR2 FYNNEI. The CDR3 has 13 amino acids. Trimming stripped 1 base from V and 14 bases from J, with 14 bases between. The CDR3: CASSEVLGARLFF. CDR3 sequence (DNA): TGTGCCAGCAGTGAAGTCTTGGGGGCTCGGCTGTTTTTT.

In its sample, this clone was seen once. The chain links TRBV27 to TRBJ1-1; D is undetermined. V was pared by 5 bases and J by 6 bases, with 19 bases between. Per the germline V gene, CDR1 is MNHEY and CDR2 is SMNVEV (reference sequence). The CDR3 has 15 residues. The DNA of the CDR3 is TGTGCCAGCAGTAAATTCGGTGGGGAGAAGGCTGAAGCTTTCTTT. It yields the protein CASSKFGGEKAEAFF.

This clone turned up a few times. This sequence joins TRBV4-1 and TRBJ2-7; 10 bases map to TRBD2. The CDR3 totals 15 residues. V trimming: 4 bases; J trimming: 0 bases; junction bases outside the gene matches: 3. In germline, CDR1 is MGHRA, CDR2 YSYEKL. CDR3 sequence (DNA): TGCGCCAGCAGCCTCATAGCGGGGGGCTCCTACGAGCAGTACTTC. The encoded protein is CASSLIAGGSYEQYF.

The rearrangement uses TRBV11-3 and TRBJ2-3, with 9 positions matching TRBD1. Germline values: CDR1 SGHNT, CDR2 YENEEA. Trimming took 5 bases from V and 2 from J; bases not matched to a gene: 2. The CDR3 covers 14 residues. In nucleotides, the CDR3 is TGTGCCAGCAGCAAACAGGGGGCCACAGATACGCAGTATTTT. Its protein product is CASSKQGATDTQYF.

This chain uses TRBV4-3 with TRBJ1-1; TRBD1 might be the D (5 bases). Germline V gives CDR1 LGHNA, CDR2 YSLEER. There are 13 residues in the CDR3. The V end was cut by 4 bases, the J end by 0 bases, with 6 bases between. In DNA, the CDR3 is TGCGCCAGCAGCCGACAGCTGAACACTGAAGCTTTCTTT. Its translation: CASSRQLNTEAFF.

Worth noting for this clone: Other nucleotide sequences from this sample produce the same CDR3. The chain couples TRBV28 to TRBJ2-5; no definite D call. The DNA end lines up better with TRBJ2-7; the J call may be wrong. Germline V gene lookup returns CDR1 MDHEN and CDR2 SYDVKM. The CDR3 length is 12 residues. The CDR3 region is CASSLSNYEQYF. CDR3 in DNA: TGTGCCAGCAGTTTATCCAACTACGAGCAGTACTTC.

The rearrangement links TRBV19 to TRBJ1-4; perhaps TRBD1 as D (6 bases). Per germline, CDR1 LNHDA and CDR2 SQIVND (reference sequence). This CDR3 is built from 14 residues. Trimming cost V 6 bases and J 4 bases, with 12 bases left between them. In DNA, the CDR3 is TGTGCCAGTAGCCCTGGACAGCTTAATGAAAAACTGTTTTTT. Protein product: CASSPGQLNEKLFF.

The V gene is TRBV18, the J gene TRBJ1-4; D uncertain. Trimming pared 3 bases from V and 8 bases from J, leaving 10 bases between. The CDR3 is made up of 13 amino acids. The V gene's germline CDR1 is KGHSH and CDR2 LQKENI. CDR3 sequence (DNA): TGTGCCAGCTCACCCCAGCAAGACGAAAAACTGTTTTTT. Its protein is CASSPQQDEKLFF. The variable domain in full, completed from reference TRBV18 and TRBJ1-4, reads NAGVMQNPRHLVRRRGQEARLRCSPMKGHSHVYWYRQLPEEGLKFMVYLQKENIIDESGMPKERFSAEFPKEGPSILRIQQVVRGDSAAYFCASSPQQDEKLFFGSGTQLSVL.

This clone was observed a single time. The V call is TRBV21-1, the J call TRBJ2-1; TRBD1, the table's D call, lacks a check against the DNA. TRBV21-1 is recorded as a pseudogene. The CDR3 sequence is 14 residues long. The DNA for the CDR3 is TGTGCCACCCAGGGACAAGGCGACTACAATGAGCAGTTCTTC. Protein product: CATQGQGDYNEQFF.

The V and J genes are TRBV28 and TRBJ1-1, with 11 bases lining up with TRBD1. V lost 9 bases to trimming and J lost 10 bases; unmatched junction nucleotides: 10. CDR1 is MDHEN, CDR2 SYDVKM, per germline. This CDR3 has 13 amino acids. In DNA form, the CDR3 reads TGTGCCAGTTTTTTAGGGACAGGGGGTCGAGCTTTCTTT. Its translation is CASFLGTGGRAFF.

This clone appeared a single time. The chain uses TRBV28 and TRBJ1-1; D ambiguous. Germline V gives CDR1 MDHEN, CDR2 SYDVKM. There are 14 residues in the CDR3. Trimming stripped 5 bases from V and 1 base from J, with 11 bases between. The CDR3 loop is CASSPLSRNTEAFF. The CDR3 bases are TGTGCCAGCAGTCCCTTATCCAGGAACACTGAAGCTTTCTTT.

Comment on this clone: Relative to the germline gene, one junction end is altered; a read error may explain this. The J gene is TRBJ2-7, the V gene TRBV7-6, with D hard to call. Germline-derived CDR1 and CDR2 are SGHVS and FNYEAQ. CDR3 size: 13 residues. The CDR3 region has the DNA TGTGCCAGCAGCTTTAGTATCACGGCCAGCCCGGTATTC. Protein: CASSFSITASPVF.

The chain combines TRBV6-5 with TRBJ1-1, with a weak D call TRBD1 (5 bases). CDR1 and CDR2 (germline): MNHEY, SVGAGI. This CDR3 region has 14 residues. Between the trimmed V and J ends, which lost 2 bases and 6 bases, there was a span of 13 bases. CDR3 amino acids: CASSYGRGFAEAFF. CDR3 DNA: TGTGCCAGCAGTTACGGACGGGGGTTCGCTGAAGCTTTCTTT.

This chain links TRBV18 with TRBJ2-1; the D is unclear. V was cut by 4 bases and J by 8 bases, with 9 bases left in between. From germline, CDR1 is KGHSH and CDR2 LQKENI. This CDR3 comprises 12 residues. This CDR3 reads CASSRFEDEQFF. The CDR3 bases are TGTGCCAGCTCACGGTTTGAGGATGAGCAGTTCTTC.